Given below is one TCR beta chain in context. Its specificity is unknown. The data are from a study of Ad26.COV2.S vaccination and SARS-CoV-2 variants. The CDR3 contains 14 residues. Looked up from germline, CDR1 is MNHEY and CDR2 is SMNVEV (reference sequence). V was trimmed by 3 bases and J by 7 bases, leaving 15 bases between them. Libraries were prepared by immunoSEQ multiplex PCR; TCRdb keeps only in-frame clonotypes and omits some of them. The sample consists of around 350,000 clones, about 92% of them appearing once. General observations from the study: Placebo recipients and vaccine recipients were similar in non-spike TCR breadth.

This clonotype originated in a human donor who had recovered from COVID-19. The specimen comprised peripheral blood, sampled after recovery from COVID-19. The V gene is TRBV27, the J gene TRBJ1-2, with D possibly being TRBD1 (6 bases). The CDR3: CASSFDRKAGGYTF. CDR3 sequence (DNA): TGTGCCAGCAGTTTCGACAGGAAAGCCGGTGGCTACACCTTC.